A selection of T cell receptor beta chains follows, all from one sample in a study of CD8+CD57+ T cells in acquired aplastic anemia. TCRdb used MiXCR to reprocess the reads, holding one entry per CDR3 protein. The profile shows under 200,000 distinct CDR3 sequences, around 48% of them singletons. Sequenced material: sorted CD4+, CD8+, or CD8+CD57+ T cells (not recorded which) from PBMCs. These receptors all come from a human donor with aplastic anemia. CDR3s include the opening cysteine and the closing phenylalanine or tryptophan. A D gene is named only where the DNA matches it firmly. The listing skips clone size in some rows; elsewhere it reads once, few, many or a size class.

abundance,v_gene,d_gene,j_gene,CDR3aa,CDR3nt
few,TRBV14,-,TRBJ2-3,CASSQDDYFTDTQYF,TGTGCCAGCAGCCAAGATGACTACTTCACAGATACGCAGTATTTT
-,TRBV4-1,-,TRBJ2-7,CASSHDSSEQYF,TGCGCCAGCAGCCACGATTCTTCCGAGCAGTACTTC
many,TRBV5-8,-,TRBJ2-2,CASSGRVTNTGELFF,TGTGCCAGCAGCGGCAGGGTAACGAACACCGGGGAGCTGTTTTTT
-,TRBV25-1,-,TRBJ1-1,CASSSATGPTEAFF,TGTGCCAGCAGTTCCGCTACAGGGCCCACTGAAGCTTTCTTT
many,TRBV5-5,-,TRBJ2-7,CASSLAGTVAYYEQYF,TGTGCCAGCAGCTTGGCCGGGACGGTCGCTTACTACGAGCAGTACTTC
-,TRBV25-1,TRBD1,TRBJ1-2,CASSVPGQVYGYTF,TGTGCCAGCAGTGTGCCGGGACAGGTCTATGGCTACACCTTC
-,TRBV20-1,-,TRBJ2-1,CSARDEFGTSQGNEQFF,TGCAGTGCTAGAGACGAGTTTGGGACGTCCCAGGGGAATGAGCAGTTCTTC
-,TRBV5-1,TRBD1,TRBJ2-7,CASSPRQGGDEQYF,TGCGCCAGCAGCCCCCGACAGGGGGGGGACGAGCAGTACTTC
-,TRBV24-1,TRBD1,TRBJ2-7,CATSDATTGAYEQYF,TGTGCCACCAGTGACGCAACGACAGGGGCCTACGAGCAGTACTTC
few,TRBV7-8,-,TRBJ2-7,CASSPLREGEQYF,TGTGCCAGCAGCCCTTTACGGGAAGGCGAGCAGTACTTC
many,TRBV29-1,TRBD1,TRBJ1-4,CSVGGQEKLFF,TGCAGCGTTGGGGGACAGGAAAAACTGTTTTTT
-,TRBV10-3,-,TRBJ2-1,CASSAGYLSGSNEQFF,TGTGCCAGCAGTGCTGGTTACCTTTCGGGGAGCAATGAGCAGTTCTTC
many,TRBV6-5,-,TRBJ2-2,CASRSEGAITGELFF,TGTGCCAGCAGATCCGAAGGGGCGATCACCGGGGAGCTGTTTTTT
-,TRBV7-2,-,TRBJ2-5,CASSPQGLETQYF,TGTGCCAGCAGCCCTCAGGGATTGGAGACCCAGTACTTC
-,TRBV15,-,TRBJ2-7,CATSREVGSYEQYF,TGTGCCACCAGCAGAGAGGTGGGTTCGTACGAGCAGTACTTC
many,TRBV6-1,TRBD2,TRBJ2-7,CASGERGKASYEQYF,TGTGCCAGCGGGGAGCGGGGGAAGGCTTCCTACGAGCAGTACTTC